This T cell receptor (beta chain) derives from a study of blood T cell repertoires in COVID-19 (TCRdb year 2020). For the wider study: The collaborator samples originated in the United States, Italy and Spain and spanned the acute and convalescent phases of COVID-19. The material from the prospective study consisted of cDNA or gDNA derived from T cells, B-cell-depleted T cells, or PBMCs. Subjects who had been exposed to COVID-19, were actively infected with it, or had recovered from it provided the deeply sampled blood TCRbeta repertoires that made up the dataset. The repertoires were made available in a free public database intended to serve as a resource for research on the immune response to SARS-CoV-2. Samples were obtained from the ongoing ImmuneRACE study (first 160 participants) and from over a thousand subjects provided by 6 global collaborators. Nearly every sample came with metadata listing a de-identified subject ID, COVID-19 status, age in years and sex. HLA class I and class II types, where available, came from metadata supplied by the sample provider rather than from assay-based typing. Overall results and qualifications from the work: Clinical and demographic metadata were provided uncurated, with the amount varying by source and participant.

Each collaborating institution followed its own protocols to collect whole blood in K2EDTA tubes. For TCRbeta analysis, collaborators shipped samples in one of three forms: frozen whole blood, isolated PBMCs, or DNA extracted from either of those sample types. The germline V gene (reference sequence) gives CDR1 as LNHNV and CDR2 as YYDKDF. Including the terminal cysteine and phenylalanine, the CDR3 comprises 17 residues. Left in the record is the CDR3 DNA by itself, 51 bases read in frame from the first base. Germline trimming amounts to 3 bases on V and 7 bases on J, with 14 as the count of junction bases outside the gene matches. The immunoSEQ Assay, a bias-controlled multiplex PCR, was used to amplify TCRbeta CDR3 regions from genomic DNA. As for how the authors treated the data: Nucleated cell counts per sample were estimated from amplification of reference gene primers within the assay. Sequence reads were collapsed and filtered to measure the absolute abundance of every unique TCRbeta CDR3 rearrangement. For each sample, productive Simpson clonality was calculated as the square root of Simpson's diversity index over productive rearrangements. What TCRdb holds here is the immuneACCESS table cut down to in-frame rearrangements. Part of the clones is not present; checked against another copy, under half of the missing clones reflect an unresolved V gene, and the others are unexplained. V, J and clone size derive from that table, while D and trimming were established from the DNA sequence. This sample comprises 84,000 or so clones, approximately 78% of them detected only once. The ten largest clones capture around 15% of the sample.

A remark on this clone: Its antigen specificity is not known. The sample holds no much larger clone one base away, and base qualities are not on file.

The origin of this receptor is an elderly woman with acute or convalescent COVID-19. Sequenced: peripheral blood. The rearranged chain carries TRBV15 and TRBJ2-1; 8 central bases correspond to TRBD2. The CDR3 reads CATSSYAGLAGGNEQFF. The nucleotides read TGTGCCACCAGCAGTTACGCCGGTCTAGCGGGTGGTAATGAGCAGTTCTTC.